Listed below are T cell receptor beta chains from one sample, sequenced in a study of EBV T-cell therapy then PD-1 blockade in nasopharyngeal carcinoma. For these receptors, no antigen is known. Generated by immunoSEQ multiplex PCR, the TCRdb table keeps only in-frame clones and is missing some. The sample holds under 25,000 clones, roughly 83% seen once. The specimen was CD8+ T cells from blood, collected at roughly day 35 from a patient whose treatment included autologous EBV-specific T cells and nivolumab. These receptors were taken from a man in his forties with nasopharyngeal carcinoma. Both conserved end residues are part of each CDR3. A D gene is named only where the DNA matches it firmly. Only some rows state a clone size, as once, few, many or a class for expanded clones.

TRBJ1-2 | NA | TRBV30 | NA | CAWRGQGIYGYTF | TGTGCCTGGAGGGGGCAGGGGATCTATGGCTACACCTTC
TRBJ2-1 | NA | TRBV4-2 | NA | CASSQDLEGGAYNEQFF | TGTGCCAGCAGCCAAGATCTGGAGGGGGGCGCCTACAATGAGCAGTTCTTC
TRBJ1-1 | NA | TRBV27 | TRBD1 | CASSPDRAMVDTEAFF | TGTGCCAGCAGTCCCGACAGGGCGATGGTGGACACTGAAGCTTTCTTT
TRBJ2-7 | NA | TRBV24-1 | TRBD1 | CATSETGGSYEQYF | TGTGCCACCAGTGAAACAGGGGGCTCCTACGAGCAGTACTTC
TRBJ1-2 | once | TRBV4-3 | TRBD1 | CASSQETGYRGRADGYTF | TGCGCCAGCAGCCAAGAAACCGGATACAGGGGCCGGGCGGATGGCTACACCTTC
TRBJ2-7 | NA | TRBV9 | TRBD2 | CASSPGTSGSYEQYF | TGTGCCAGCAGCCCCGGGACTAGCGGATCTTACGAGCAGTACTTC
TRBJ2-5 | NA | TRBV27 | TRBD2 | CASSPRLADFQETQYF | TGTGCCAGCAGCCCCCGACTAGCGGATTTCCAAGAGACCCAGTACTTC
TRBJ2-2 | NA | TRBV2 | TRBD2 | CARTSGNTGELFF | TGTGCCAGGACTAGCGGGAACACCGGGGAGCTGTTTTTT
TRBJ1-6 | once | TRBV27 | TRBD1 | CASSPGTGGPIRGSPLHF | TGTGCCAGCAGTCCCGGGACAGGGGGCCCAATACGGGGTTCACCCCTCCACTTT
TRBJ2-5 | once | TRBV9 | NA | CASSVEGNQETQYF | TGTGCCAGCAGCGTAGAGGGCAACCAAGAGACCCAGTACTTC
TRBJ1-3 | few | TRBV3-1/TRBV3-2 | NA | CASSFLRLGFSGNTIYF | TGTGCCAGTAGCTTCTTGCGCCTTGGATTCTCTGGAAACACCATATATTTT
TRBJ2-3 | NA | TRBV27 | TRBD1 | CASSLSLGDRGVDTQYF | TGTGCCAGCAGTTTATCTCTTGGGGACAGGGGCGTCGATACGCAGTATTTT
TRBJ2-7 | NA | TRBV28 | NA | CASKTGVSDYEQYF | TGTGCCAGCAAGACGGGGGTAAGTGACTACGAGCAGTACTTC
TRBJ1-2 | NA | TRBV9 | NA | CASSAVEHGYTF | TGTGCCAGCAGCGCCGTAGAGCATGGCTACACCTTC
TRBJ2-5 | few | TRBV7-6 | NA | CASSLVGGTQYF | TGTGCCAGCAGCTTAGTGGGGGGAACCCAGTACTTC
TRBJ1-5 | NA | TRBV29-1 | NA | CSVVDFGNQPQHF | TGCAGCGTTGTGGATTTCGGCAATCAGCCCCAGCATTTT
TRBJ2-2 | few | TRBV4-3 | TRBD1 | CASSQVVLLGGATGELFF | TGCGCCAGCAGCCAAGTGGTATTATTAGGGGGCGCAACCGGGGAGCTGTTTTTT
TRBJ2-2 | NA | TRBV7-6 | NA | CASSLKGGTTGELFF | TGTGCCAGCAGCCTAAAGGGGGGGACCACCGGGGAGCTGTTTTTT
TRBJ1-2 | NA | TRBV7-9 | NA | CASSFGGLHGYTF | TGTGCCAGCAGCTTCGGGGGACTTCATGGCTACACCTTC
TRBJ1-6 | few | TRBV4-3 | NA | CASSQVVLPNSPLHF | TGCGCCAGCAGCCAAGTTGTCCTCCCTAATTCACCCCTCCACTTT
TRBJ1-1 | NA | TRBV4-1 | NA | CASLGGNTEAFF | TGCGCCAGTCTCGGGGGGAACACTGAAGCTTTCTTT
TRBJ2-7 | NA | TRBV5-1 | NA | CASSYSTEQYF | TGCGCCAGCAGCTACTCTACGGAGCAGTACTTC
TRBJ2-6 | NA | TRBV7-9 | NA | CASQYSGANVLTF | TGTGCCAGTCAATACTCTGGGGCCAACGTCCTGACTTTC
TRBJ2-3 | NA | TRBV9 | TRBD2 | CASSVGAGATTDTQYF | TGTGCCAGCAGCGTAGGAGCGGGGGCGACCACAGATACGCAGTATTTT
TRBJ1-1 | NA | TRBV28 | NA | CASSLLQGGTEAFF | TGTGCCAGCAGTTTATTACAGGGTGGCACTGAAGCTTTCTTT
TRBJ1-1 | NA | TRBV4-3 | NA | CASSQEAGFTEAFF | TGCGCCAGCAGCCAAGAAGCCGGTTTCACTGAAGCTTTCTTT
TRBJ2-1 | NA | TRBV11-2 | TRBD2 | CASSWLAGGRNEQFF | TGTGCCAGCAGCTGGCTAGCGGGGGGCCGGAATGAGCAGTTCTTC
TRBJ1-6 | NA | TRBV7-9 | NA | CASSLGGGPKMNSPLHF | TGTGCCAGCAGTTTGGGGGGGGGACCAAAAATGAATTCACCCCTCCACTTT
TRBJ1-2 | NA | TRBV5-1 | NA | CASRGDSLYGYTF | TGCGCCAGCAGAGGAGACAGTCTCTATGGCTACACCTTC
TRBJ1-1 | NA | TRBV9 | TRBD1 | CASSVMRGQAEDEAFF | TGTGCCAGCAGCGTAATGAGGGGACAGGCTGAGGATGAAGCTTTCTTT
TRBJ2-7 | once | TRBV27 | TRBD1 | CASSRLGQGNEQYF | TGTGCCAGCAGCCGTCTGGGACAGGGAAACGAGCAGTACTTC
TRBJ1-5 | NA | TRBV27 | NA | CASSLTGNQPQHF | TGTGCCAGCAGTTTAACGGGCAATCAGCCCCAGCATTTT
TRBJ2-3 | NA | TRBV9 | NA | CASSLGASSTDTQYF | TGTGCCAGCAGCCTTGGAGCCTCTAGCACAGATACGCAGTATTTT
TRBJ1-4 | NA | TRBV7-8 | NA | CASSLGGAVNEKLFF | TGTGCCAGCAGCTTGGGGGGGGCTGTCAATGAAAAACTGTTTTTT
TRBJ2-5 | NA | TRBV6-5 | NA | CASSYSSTATQYF | TGTGCCAGCAGTTACTCCTCTACTGCGACCCAGTACTTC
TRBJ1-5 | NA | TRBV29-1 | NA | CSVGREGQPQHF | TGCAGCGTTGGGAGGGAGGGTCAGCCCCAGCATTTT
TRBJ2-2 | once | TRBV30 | NA | CALGSVRMNTGELFF | TGTGCCCTGGGTTCAGTCCGGATGAACACCGGGGAGCTGTTTTTT
TRBJ1-1 | NA | TRBV13 | NA | CASSPRGLNTEAFF | TGTGCCAGCAGCCCCCGGGGCCTGAACACTGAAGCTTTCTTT
TRBJ1-1 | NA | TRBV6-4 | NA | CASTEGEGVGTEAFF | TGTGCCAGCACGGAGGGAGAGGGGGTGGGCACTGAAGCTTTCTTT
TRBJ1-1 | NA | TRBV2 | TRBD1 | CASSKDRAVRMNTEAFF | TGTGCCAGCAGTAAAGACAGGGCCGTGAGGATGAACACTGAAGCTTTCTTT
TRBJ1-1 | NA | TRBV7-2 | TRBD1 | CASSLNRGLGTEAFF | TGTGCCAGCAGCTTGAACAGGGGGCTAGGCACTGAAGCTTTCTTT
TRBJ1-5 | NA | TRBV7-8 | NA | CASSLGHSNQPQHF | TGTGCCAGCAGCCTGGGACACTCCAATCAGCCCCAGCATTTT
TRBJ1-2 | NA | TRBV2 | TRBD1 | CASSLTSGGMALYYGYTF | TGTGCCAGCTCTCTCACATCAGGGGGTATGGCACTTTATTATGGCTACACCTTC
TRBJ1-2 | NA | TRBV3-1/TRBV3-2 | NA | CASSQPRGCISYGYTF | TGTGCCAGCAGCCAACCTCGGGGTTGCATAAGCTATGGCTACACCTTC
TRBJ2-1 | NA | TRBV7-3 | TRBD1 | CASSLGQGARNEQFF | TGTGCCAGCAGCTTGGGACAGGGGGCTAGGAATGAGCAGTTCTTC
TRBJ2-7 | NA | TRBV4-3 | NA | CASSQDIGDGNEQYF | TGCGCCAGCAGCCAAGATATAGGGGATGGGAACGAGCAGTACTTC
TRBJ2-7 | NA | TRBV13 | TRBD2 | CASSSGLAGNVDEQYF | TGTGCCAGCAGCTCGGGACTAGCGGGGAACGTCGACGAGCAGTACTTC
TRBJ2-1 | NA | TRBV5-6 | NA | CASSFPGTGVYNEQFF | TGTGCCAGCAGCTTCCCTGGGACTGGTGTCTACAATGAGCAGTTCTTC
TRBJ2-3 | NA | TRBV7-3 | NA | CASSERGDGSTDTQYF | TGTGCCAGCAGCGAGAGGGGGGACGGCAGCACAGATACGCAGTATTTT